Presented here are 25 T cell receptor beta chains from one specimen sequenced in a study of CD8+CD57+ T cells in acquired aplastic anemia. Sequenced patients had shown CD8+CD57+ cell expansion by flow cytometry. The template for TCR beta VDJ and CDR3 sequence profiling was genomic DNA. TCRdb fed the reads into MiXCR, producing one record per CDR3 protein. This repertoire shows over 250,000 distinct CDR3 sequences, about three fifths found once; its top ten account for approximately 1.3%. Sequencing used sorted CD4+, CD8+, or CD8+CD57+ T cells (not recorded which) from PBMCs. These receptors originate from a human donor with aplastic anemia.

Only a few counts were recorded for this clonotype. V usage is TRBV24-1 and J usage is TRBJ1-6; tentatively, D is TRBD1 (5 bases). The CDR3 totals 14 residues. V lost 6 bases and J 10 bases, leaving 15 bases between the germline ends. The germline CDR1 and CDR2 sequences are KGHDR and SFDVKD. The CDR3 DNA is TGTGCCACCAGTTCTCAGGGAGCGGACTCACCCCTCCACTTT. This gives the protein CATSSQGADSPLHF.

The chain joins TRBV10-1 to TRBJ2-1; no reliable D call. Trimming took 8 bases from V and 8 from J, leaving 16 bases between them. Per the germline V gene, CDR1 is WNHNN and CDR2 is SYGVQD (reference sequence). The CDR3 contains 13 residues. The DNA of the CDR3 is TGCGCCAGCGTCTTCAAAGAAGTAGATGAGCAGTTCTTC. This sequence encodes CASVFKEVDEQFF.

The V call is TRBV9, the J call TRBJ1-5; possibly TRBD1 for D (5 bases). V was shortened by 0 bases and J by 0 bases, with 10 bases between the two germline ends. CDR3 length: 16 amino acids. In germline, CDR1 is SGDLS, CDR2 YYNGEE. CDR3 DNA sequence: TGTGCCAGCAGCGTAGGCCCAGGGAATAGCAATCAGCCCCAGCATTTT. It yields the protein CASSVGPGNSNQPQHF.

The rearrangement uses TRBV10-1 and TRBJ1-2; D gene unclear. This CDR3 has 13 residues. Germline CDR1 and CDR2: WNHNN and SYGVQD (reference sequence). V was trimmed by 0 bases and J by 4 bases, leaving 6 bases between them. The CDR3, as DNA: TGCGCCAGCAGTGAGTCCACTTCCTATGGCTACACCTTC. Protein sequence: CASSESTSYGYTF.

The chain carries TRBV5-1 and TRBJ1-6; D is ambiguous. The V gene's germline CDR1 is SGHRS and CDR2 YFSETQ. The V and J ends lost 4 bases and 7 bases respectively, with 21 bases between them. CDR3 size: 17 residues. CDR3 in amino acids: CASSMRNTRESNSPLHF. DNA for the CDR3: TGCGCCAGCAGCATGCGCAATACCCGGGAATCCAATTCACCCCTCCACTTT.

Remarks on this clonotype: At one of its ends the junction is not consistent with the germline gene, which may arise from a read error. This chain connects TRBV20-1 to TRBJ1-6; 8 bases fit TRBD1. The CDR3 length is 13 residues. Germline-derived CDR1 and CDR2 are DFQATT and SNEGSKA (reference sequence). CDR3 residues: CSTRQGRDSPLHF. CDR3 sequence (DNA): TGCAGTACTAGACAGGGGCGGGATTCACCCCTCCACTTT.

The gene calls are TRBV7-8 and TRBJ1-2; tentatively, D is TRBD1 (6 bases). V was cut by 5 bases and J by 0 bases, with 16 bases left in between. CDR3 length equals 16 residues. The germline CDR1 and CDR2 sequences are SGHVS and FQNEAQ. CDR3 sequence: CASSLQGVGANYGYTF. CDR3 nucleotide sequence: TGTGCCAGCAGCCTACAGGGCGTGGGAGCTAACTATGGCTACACCTTC.

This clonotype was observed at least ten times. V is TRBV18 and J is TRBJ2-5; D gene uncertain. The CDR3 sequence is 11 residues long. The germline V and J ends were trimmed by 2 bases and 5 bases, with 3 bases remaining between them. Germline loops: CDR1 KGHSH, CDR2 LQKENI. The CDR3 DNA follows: TGTGCCAGCTCACCATTCGAGACCCAGTACTTC. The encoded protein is CASSPFETQYF. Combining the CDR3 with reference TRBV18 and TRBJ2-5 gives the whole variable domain NAGVMQNPRHLVRRRGQEARLRCSPMKGHSHVYWYRQLPEEGLKFMVYLQKENIIDESGMPKERFSAEFPKEGPSILRIQQVVRGDSAAYFCASSPFETQYFGPGTRLLVL.

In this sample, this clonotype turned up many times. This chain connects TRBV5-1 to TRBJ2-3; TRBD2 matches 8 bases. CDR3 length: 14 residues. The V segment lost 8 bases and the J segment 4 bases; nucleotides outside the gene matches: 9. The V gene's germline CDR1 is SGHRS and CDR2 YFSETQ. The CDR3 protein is CASIREGPPDTQYF. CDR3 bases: TGCGCCAGTATTCGGGAGGGCCCCCCAGATACGCAGTATTTT.

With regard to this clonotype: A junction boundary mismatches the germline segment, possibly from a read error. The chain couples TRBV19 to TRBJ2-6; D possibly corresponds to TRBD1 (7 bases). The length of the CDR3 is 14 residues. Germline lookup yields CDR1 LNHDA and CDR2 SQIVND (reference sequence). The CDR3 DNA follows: TGTGCCACCACACCTCCTCAGGGGGGCAACGTCCTGACTTTC. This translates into CATTPPQGGNVLTF.

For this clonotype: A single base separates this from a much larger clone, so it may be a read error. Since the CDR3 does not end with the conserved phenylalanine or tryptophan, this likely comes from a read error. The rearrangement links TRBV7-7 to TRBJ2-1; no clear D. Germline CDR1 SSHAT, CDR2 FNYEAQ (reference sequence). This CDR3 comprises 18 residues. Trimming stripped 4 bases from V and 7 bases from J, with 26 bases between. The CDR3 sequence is CASSSPDTHKREDNEQFC. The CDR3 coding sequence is TGTGCCAGCAGCTCCCCAGACACCCATAAACGAGAGGATAATGAGCAGTTCTGC.

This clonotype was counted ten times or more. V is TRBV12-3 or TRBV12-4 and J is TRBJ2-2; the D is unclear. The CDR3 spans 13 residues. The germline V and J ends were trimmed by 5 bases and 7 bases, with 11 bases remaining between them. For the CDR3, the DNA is TGTGCCAGCAGTCGTAAGGTGGGCGGGGAGCTGTTTTTT. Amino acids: CASSRKVGGELFF.

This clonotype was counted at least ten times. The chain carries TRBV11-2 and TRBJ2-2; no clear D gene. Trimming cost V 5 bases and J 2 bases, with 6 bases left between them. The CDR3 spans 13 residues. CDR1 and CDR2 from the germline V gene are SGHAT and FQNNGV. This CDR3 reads CASSRHNTGELFF. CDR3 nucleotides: TGTGCCAGCAGCCGCCATAACACCGGGGAGCTGTTTTTT.

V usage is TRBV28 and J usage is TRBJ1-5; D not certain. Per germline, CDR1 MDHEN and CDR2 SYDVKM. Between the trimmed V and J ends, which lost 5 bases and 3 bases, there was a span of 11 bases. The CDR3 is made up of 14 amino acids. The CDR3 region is CASSPSTDNQPQHF. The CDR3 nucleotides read TGTGCCAGCAGTCCTTCGACTGACAATCAGCCCCAGCATTTT.

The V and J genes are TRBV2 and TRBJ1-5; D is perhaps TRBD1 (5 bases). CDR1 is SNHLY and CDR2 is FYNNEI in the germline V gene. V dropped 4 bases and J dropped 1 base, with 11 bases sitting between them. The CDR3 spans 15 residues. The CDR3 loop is CASSARVGSNQPQHF. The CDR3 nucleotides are TGTGCCAGCAGTGCCAGGGTAGGAAGCAATCAGCCCCAGCATTTT.

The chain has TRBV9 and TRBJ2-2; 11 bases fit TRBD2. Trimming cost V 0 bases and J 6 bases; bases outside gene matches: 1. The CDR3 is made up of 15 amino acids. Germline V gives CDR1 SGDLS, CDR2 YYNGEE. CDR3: CASSVELAGAGELFF. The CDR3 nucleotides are TGTGCCAGCAGCGTAGAACTAGCGGGAGCCGGGGAGCTGTTTTTT.

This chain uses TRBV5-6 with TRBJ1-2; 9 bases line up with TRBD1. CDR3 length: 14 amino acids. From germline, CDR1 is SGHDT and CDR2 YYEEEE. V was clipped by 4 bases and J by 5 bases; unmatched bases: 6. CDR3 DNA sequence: TGTGCCAGCAGCGTCGGCGGGACAGGGTATGGCTACACCTTC. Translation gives CASSVGGTGYGYTF. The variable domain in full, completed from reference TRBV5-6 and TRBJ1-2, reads DAGVTQSPTHLIKTRGQQVTLRCSPKSGHDTVSWYQQALGQGPQFIFQYYEEEERQRGNFPDRFSGHQFPNYSSELNVNALLLGDSALYLCASSVGGTGYGYTFGSGTRLTVV.

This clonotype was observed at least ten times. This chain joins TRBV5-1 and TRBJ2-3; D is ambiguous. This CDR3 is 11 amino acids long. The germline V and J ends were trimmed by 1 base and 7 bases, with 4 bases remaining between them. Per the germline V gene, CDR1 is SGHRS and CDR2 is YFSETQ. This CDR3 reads CASSLTHTQYF. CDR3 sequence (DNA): TGCGCCAGCAGCTTGACACATACGCAGTATTTT.

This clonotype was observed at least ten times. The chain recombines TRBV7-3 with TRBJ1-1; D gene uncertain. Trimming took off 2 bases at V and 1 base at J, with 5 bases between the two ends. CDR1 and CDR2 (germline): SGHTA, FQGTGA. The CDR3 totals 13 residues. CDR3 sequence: CASSLLENTEAFF. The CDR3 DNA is TGTGCCAGCAGCTTACTTGAGAACACTGAAGCTTTCTTT.

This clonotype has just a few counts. CDR3 nucleotides: TGCAGTGCGAAACGGGCAGGGGGGACCTACGAGCAGTACTTC. It codes for CSAKRAGGTYEQYF. The chain recombines TRBV20-1 with TRBJ2-7, with D possibly matching TRBD1 (7 bases). V lost 6 bases, J lost 2 bases, and 17 bases lay in between. Looked up from germline, CDR1 is DFQATT and CDR2 is SNEGSKA (reference sequence). The CDR3 contains 14 residues.

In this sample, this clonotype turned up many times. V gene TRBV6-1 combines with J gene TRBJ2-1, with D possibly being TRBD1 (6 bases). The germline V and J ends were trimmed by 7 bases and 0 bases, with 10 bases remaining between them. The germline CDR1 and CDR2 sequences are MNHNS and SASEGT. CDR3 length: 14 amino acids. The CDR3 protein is CASTGQFSYNEQFF. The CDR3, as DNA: TGTGCCAGCACCGGACAGTTCTCCTACAATGAGCAGTTCTTC.

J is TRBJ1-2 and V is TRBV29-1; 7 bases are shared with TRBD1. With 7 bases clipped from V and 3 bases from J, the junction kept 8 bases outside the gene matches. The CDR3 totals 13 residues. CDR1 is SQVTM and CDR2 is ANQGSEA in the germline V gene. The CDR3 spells CSAPTGSDYGYTF. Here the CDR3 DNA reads TGCAGCGCCCCGACAGGGTCCGACTATGGCTACACCTTC.

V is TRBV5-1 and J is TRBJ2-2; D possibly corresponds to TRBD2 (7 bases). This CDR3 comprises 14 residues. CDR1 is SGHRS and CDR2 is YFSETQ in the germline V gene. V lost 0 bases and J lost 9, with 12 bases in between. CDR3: CASSLAGGPRELFF. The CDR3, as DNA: TGCGCCAGCAGCTTGGCGGGGGGCCCAAGGGAGCTGTTTTTT.

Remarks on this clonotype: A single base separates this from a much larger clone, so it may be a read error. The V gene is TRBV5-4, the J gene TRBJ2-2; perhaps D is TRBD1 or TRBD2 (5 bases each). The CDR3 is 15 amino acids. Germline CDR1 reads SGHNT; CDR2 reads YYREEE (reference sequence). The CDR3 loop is CASSPGTPGPGELSF. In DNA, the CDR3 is TGTGCCAGCAGCCCCGGGACCCCGGGCCCCGGGGAGCTGTCTTTT.

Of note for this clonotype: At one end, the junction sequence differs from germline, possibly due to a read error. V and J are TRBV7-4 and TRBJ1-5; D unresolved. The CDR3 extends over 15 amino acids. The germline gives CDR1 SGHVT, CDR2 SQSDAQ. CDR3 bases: TGCGCCAGCAGCCAAGAGAGTCGGAGCAATCAGCCCCAGCATTTT. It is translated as CASSQESRSNQPQHF.